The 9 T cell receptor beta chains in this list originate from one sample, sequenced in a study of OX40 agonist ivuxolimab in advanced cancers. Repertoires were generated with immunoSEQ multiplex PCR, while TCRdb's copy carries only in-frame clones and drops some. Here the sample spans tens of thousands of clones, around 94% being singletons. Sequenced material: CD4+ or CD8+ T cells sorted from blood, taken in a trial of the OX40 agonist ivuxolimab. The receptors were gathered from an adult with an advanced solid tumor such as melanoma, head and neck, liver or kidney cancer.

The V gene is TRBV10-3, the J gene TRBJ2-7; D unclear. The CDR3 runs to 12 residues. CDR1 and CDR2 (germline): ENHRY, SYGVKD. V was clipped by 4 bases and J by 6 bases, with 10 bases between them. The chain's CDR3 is CAISGVEGEQYF. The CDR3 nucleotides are TGTGCCATCAGTGGGGTGGAAGGCGAGCAGTACTTC.

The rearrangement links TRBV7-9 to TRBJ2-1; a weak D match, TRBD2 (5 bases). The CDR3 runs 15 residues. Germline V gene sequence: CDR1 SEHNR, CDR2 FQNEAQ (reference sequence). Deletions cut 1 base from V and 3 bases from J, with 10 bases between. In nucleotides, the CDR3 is TGTGCCAGCAGCTTAGATCTGACTAACTACAATGAGCAGTTCTTC. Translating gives CASSLDLTNYNEQFF.

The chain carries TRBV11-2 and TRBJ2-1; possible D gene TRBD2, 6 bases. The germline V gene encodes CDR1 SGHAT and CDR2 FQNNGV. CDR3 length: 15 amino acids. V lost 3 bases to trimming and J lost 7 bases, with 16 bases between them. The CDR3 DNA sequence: TGTGCCAGCAGCTTGGGAGGAAGGGGTCTGAATGAGCAGTTCTTC. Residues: CASSLGGRGLNEQFF.

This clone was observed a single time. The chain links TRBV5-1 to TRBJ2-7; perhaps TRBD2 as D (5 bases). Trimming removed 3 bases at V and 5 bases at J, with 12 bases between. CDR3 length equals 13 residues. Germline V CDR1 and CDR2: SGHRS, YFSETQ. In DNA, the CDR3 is TGCGCCAGCAGCTCTACTAGGAACGACGAGCAGTACTTC. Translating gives CASSSTRNDEQYF.

CDR3 in amino acids: CASSSGLNYEQYF. In DNA form, the CDR3 reads TGTGCCAGCAGTTCGGGACTGAATTACGAGCAGTACTTC. The chain links TRBV28 to TRBJ2-7; D is perhaps TRBD2 (6 bases). The germline CDR1 and CDR2 sequences are MDHEN and SYDVKM. The CDR3 spans 13 residues. The germline V and J ends were trimmed by 4 bases and 4 bases, with 11 bases remaining between them.

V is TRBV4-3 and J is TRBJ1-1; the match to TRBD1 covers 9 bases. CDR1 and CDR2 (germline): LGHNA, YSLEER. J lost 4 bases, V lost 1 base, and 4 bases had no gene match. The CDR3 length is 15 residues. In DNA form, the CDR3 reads TGCGCCAGCAGCCAAGCGCACAGGGGGCTCACTGAAGCTTTCTTT. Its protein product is CASSQAHRGLTEAFF.

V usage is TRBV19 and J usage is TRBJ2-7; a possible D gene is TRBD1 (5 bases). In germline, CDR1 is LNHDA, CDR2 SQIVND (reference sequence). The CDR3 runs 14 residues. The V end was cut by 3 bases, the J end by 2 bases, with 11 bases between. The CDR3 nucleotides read TGTGCCAGTAGTATCCGAGACAGCACCTACGAGCAGTACTTC. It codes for CASSIRDSTYEQYF.

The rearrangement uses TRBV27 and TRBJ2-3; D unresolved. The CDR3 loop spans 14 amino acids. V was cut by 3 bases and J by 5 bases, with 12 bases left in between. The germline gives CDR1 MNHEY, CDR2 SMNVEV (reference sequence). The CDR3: CASSFIGRGDTQYF. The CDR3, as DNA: TGTGCCAGCAGTTTCATTGGCAGAGGAGATACGCAGTATTTT.

CDR3 region: CASSQGAGEFYEQYF. CDR3 in DNA: TGTGCCAGCAGCCAAGGGGCGGGAGAGTTCTACGAGCAGTACTTC. The chain is built from TRBV14 and TRBJ2-7, with 7 bases identical to TRBD2. V shed 1 base and J 3 bases; nucleotides not matched to a gene: 6. The length of the CDR3 is 15 residues. The germline V gene has CDR1 SGHDN and CDR2 FVKESK.